The 21 T cell receptor beta chains below come from one sample, sequenced in a study of shared clonotypes between healthy human individuals. Data came from immunoSEQ multiplex PCR; TCRdb stores just in-frame clones and leaves some out. The profile shows approximately 1.4 million clones, roughly 98% of them singletons. The sequencing input was naive CD4+ T cells sorted from blood. Stated subset: CD45RA+ positively selected. The receptors come from a man aged 25-45 years in good health.

The chain joins TRBV5-1 to TRBJ2-3; D is undetermined. There are 14 residues in the CDR3. Deletions cut 4 bases from V and 2 bases from J, with 11 bases between. Germline V gives CDR1 SGHRS, CDR2 YFSETQ. The CDR3 sequence is CASSQTHPTDTQYF. Written as DNA, the CDR3 is TGCGCCAGCAGCCAGACCCATCCCACAGATACGCAGTATTTT.

The rearrangement uses TRBV29-1 and TRBJ1-4; D gene unclear. The CDR3 is 11 amino acids. Germline values: CDR1 SQVTM, CDR2 ANQGSEA. Deletions cut 0 bases from V and 8 bases from J, with 4 bases between. CDR3 amino acids: CSVEDYEKLFF. DNA for the CDR3: TGCAGCGTTGAAGATTACGAAAAACTGTTTTTT.

This clone was recorded only once. The chain employs TRBV20-1 and TRBJ2-7, with 7 positions matching TRBD2. The CDR3 spans 10 residues. Germline CDR1 is DFQATT and CDR2 is SNEGSKA (reference sequence). V lost 7 bases, J lost 6 bases, and 3 bases stayed unmatched. CDR3 coding DNA: TGCAGTGTTGGGAGGGTCGAGCAGTACTTC. It codes for CSVGRVEQYF.

The chain joins TRBV27 to TRBJ2-3; 7 bases agree with TRBD2. With V trimmed by 5 bases and J by 6 bases, 14 bases remained unmatched. Germline V gene lookup returns CDR1 MNHEY and CDR2 SMNVEV (reference sequence). The CDR3 covers 16 residues. CDR3 sequence (DNA): TGTGCCAGCAGTACCTACCCAGCGGGAAACTTGGATACGCAGTATTTT. The encoded protein is CASSTYPAGNLDTQYF.

The gene calls are TRBV5-1 and TRBJ2-5; D possibly corresponds to TRBD1 (5 bases). This CDR3 is built from 14 residues. Germline loops: CDR1 SGHRS, CDR2 YFSETQ. V was shortened by 0 bases and J by 5 bases, with 11 bases between the two germline ends. Here the CDR3 DNA reads TGCGCCAGCAGCTTGGCGCAGGGTCGGGAGACCCAGTACTTC. Translation gives CASSLAQGRETQYF.

The gene calls are TRBV28 and TRBJ2-7; TRBD1 is a possible D gene (6 bases). From germline, CDR1 is MDHEN and CDR2 SYDVKM. The ends were cut back, 6 bases at V and 3 bases at J, with 9 bases in the middle. This CDR3 is built from 12 residues. The CDR3 DNA follows: TGTGCCAGCAGATCGGACAGCTACGAGCAGTACTTC. It is translated as CASRSDSYEQYF.

V is TRBV7-9 and J is TRBJ1-1, with D perhaps matching TRBD1 (5 bases). Trimming removed 1 base at V and 3 bases at J, with 15 bases between. Per the germline V gene, CDR1 is SEHNR and CDR2 is FQNEAQ (reference sequence). The CDR3 contains 16 residues. The CDR3 sequence is CASSLGEGWGYTEAFF. The CDR3 nucleotides are TGTGCCAGCAGCTTAGGGGAGGGTTGGGGGTACACTGAAGCTTTCTTT.

The rearrangement joins TRBV7-2 to TRBJ2-7; perhaps TRBD2 as D (5 bases). The CDR3 length is 15 residues. With 2 bases removed from V and 3 bases from J, the gap between germline ends came to 14 bases. Germline CDR1 reads SGHTA; CDR2 reads FQGNSA. The CDR3 loop is CASSLIVSGIYEQYF. In DNA, the CDR3 is TGTGCCAGCAGCTTAATAGTGTCCGGGATCTACGAGCAGTACTTC.

This clone has a handful of counts. In the same sample, other DNA sequences code for this CDR3. The rearrangement links TRBV5-4 to TRBJ1-1; D not resolved. Trimming stripped 0 bases from V and 1 base from J, with 4 bases between. Germline CDR1 SGHNT, CDR2 YYREEE (reference sequence). The CDR3 sequence is 13 residues long. The CDR3 DNA reads TGTGCCAGCAGCTTGGAGCAGAACACTGAAGCTTTCTTT. Translated: CASSLEQNTEAFF.

The chain employs TRBV29-1 and TRBJ2-2; D call uncertain. The CDR3 totals 12 residues. Germline CDR1 and CDR2: SQVTM and ANQGSEA. V shed 7 bases and J shed 1 base, with 7 bases lying between them. The chain's CDR3 is CSANRNTGELFF. The CDR3 DNA is TGCAGCGCTAACAGGAACACCGGGGAGCTGTTTTTT.

The chain joins TRBV10-3 to TRBJ2-7; a possible D gene is TRBD2 (7 bases). Germline V gives CDR1 ENHRY, CDR2 SYGVKD. The CDR3 contains 15 residues. Deletions cut 3 bases from V and 3 bases from J, with 15 bases between. CDR3: CAISDGTGRGYEQYF. The CDR3 coding sequence is TGTGCCATCAGTGATGGTACAGGGAGGGGCTACGAGCAGTACTTC.

This clone is a singleton in its sample. V gene TRBV20-1 combines with J gene TRBJ2-1; D remains unclear. V was shortened by 0 bases and J by 13 bases, with 10 bases between the two germline ends. Germline CDR1 and CDR2: DFQATT and SNEGSKA (reference sequence). This CDR3 is 11 amino acids long. The CDR3 protein is CSAREEPSQFF. CDR3 sequence (DNA): TGCAGTGCTAGAGAGGAGCCTTCTCAGTTCTTC.

Remarks on this clone: This sample includes further DNA sequences coding for the same CDR3. J is TRBJ2-7 and V is TRBV20-1; a weak D match, TRBD2 (7 bases). Germline V CDR1 and CDR2: DFQATT, SNEGSKA (reference sequence). The CDR3 consists of 11 residues. Trimming stripped 2 bases from V and 6 bases from J, with 8 bases between. DNA of the CDR3: TGCAGTGCTAGAAGGGGGGGCGAGCAGTACTTC. It is translated as CSARRGGEQYF.

The rearrangement joins TRBV7-8 to TRBJ2-3, with 7 bases lining up with TRBD2. There are 14 residues in the CDR3. Trimming at V came to 1 base and at J to 5 bases, leaving 3 bases not matched to a gene. Germline V lookup: CDR1 SGHVS, CDR2 FQNEAQ. CDR3 in amino acids: CASSLGLAEDTQYF. CDR3 nucleotide sequence: TGTGCCAGCAGCTTAGGACTAGCTGAAGATACGCAGTATTTT.

The chain links TRBV28 to TRBJ2-1; the D call may be TRBD1 or TRBD2 (5 bases each). There are 13 residues in the CDR3. Deletions cut 2 bases from V and 7 bases from J, with 9 bases between. The germline V gene encodes CDR1 MDHEN and CDR2 SYDVKM. The CDR3 nucleotides are TGTGCCAGCAGTTTAGTGGGACGAAATGAGCAGTTCTTC. The encoded protein is CASSLVGRNEQFF.

This clone was detected once. The V gene is TRBV28, the J gene TRBJ2-1; 9 nucleotides agree with TRBD2. This CDR3 is built from 17 residues. The V and J ends lost 6 bases and 7 bases, in that order; junction bases with no gene match: 16. Germline values: CDR1 MDHEN, CDR2 SYDVKM. Here the CDR3 reads CASSLLGGLAISNEQFF. CDR3 nucleotide sequence: TGTGCCAGCAGCCTACTGGGCGGACTAGCGATATCTAATGAGCAGTTCTTC.

This chain links TRBV4-1 with TRBJ1-5, with D perhaps TRBD1 (6 bases). The CDR3 contains 14 residues. Per the germline V gene, CDR1 is MGHRA and CDR2 is YSYEKL. Trimming removed 0 bases at V and 6 bases at J, with 9 bases between. The CDR3 loop is CASSQERGRQPQHF. The CDR3 bases are TGCGCCAGCAGCCAAGAGCGGGGGCGTCAGCCCCAGCATTTT.

The rearrangement uses TRBV21-1 and TRBJ1-4; the table's D call, TRBD1, was not checked against the DNA. TRBV21-1 is noted as a pseudogene. The CDR3 consists of 15 residues. The chain's CDR3 is CASSNTGTAGEKLFF. CDR3 sequence (DNA): TGTGCCAGCAGCAATACAGGGACGGCGGGCGAAAAACTGTTTTTT.

The rearrangement uses TRBV19 and TRBJ1-6; possibly TRBD1 for D (6 bases). This CDR3 is built from 14 residues. V shed 3 bases and J shed 7 bases, with 10 bases lying between them. Germline V lookup: CDR1 LNHDA, CDR2 SQIVND (reference sequence). In DNA form, the CDR3 reads TGTGCCAGTAGTATCGGGGGGCTGAATTCACCCCTCCACTTT. Translating it yields CASSIGGLNSPLHF.

The chain joins TRBV4-1 to TRBJ1-2; TRBD1 matches 9 bases. CDR1 and CDR2 (germline): MGHRA, YSYEKL. Losses at the gene ends were 4 bases for V and 7 bases for J; bases not matched to a gene: 13. The CDR3 runs to 16 residues. This CDR3 is CASSLGQGQWDGGYTF. As DNA, the CDR3 is TGCGCCAGCAGCCTCGGACAGGGGCAATGGGACGGTGGCTACACCTTC.

This chain uses TRBV19 with TRBJ1-5; D gene ambiguous. Trimming removed 4 bases from V and 6 bases from J, with 10 bases in between. Germline loops: CDR1 LNHDA, CDR2 SQIVND (reference sequence). This CDR3 has 13 amino acids. CDR3 nucleotide sequence: TGTGCCAGTAGTAACACCCGGAGTCAGCCCCAGCATTTT. Translated, it gives CASSNTRSQPQHF.